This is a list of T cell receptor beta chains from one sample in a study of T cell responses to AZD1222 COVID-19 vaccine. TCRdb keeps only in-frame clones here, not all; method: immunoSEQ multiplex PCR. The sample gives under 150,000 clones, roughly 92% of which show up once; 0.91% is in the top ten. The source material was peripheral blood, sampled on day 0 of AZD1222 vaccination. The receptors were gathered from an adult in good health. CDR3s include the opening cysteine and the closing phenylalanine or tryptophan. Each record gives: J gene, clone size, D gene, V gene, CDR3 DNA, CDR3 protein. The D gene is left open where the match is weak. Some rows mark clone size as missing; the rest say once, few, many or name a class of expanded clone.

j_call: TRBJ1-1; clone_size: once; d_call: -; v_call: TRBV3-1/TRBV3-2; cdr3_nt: TGTGCCAGCAGCCAAGATAGGGAGGACACTGAAGCTTTCTTT; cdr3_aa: CASSQDREDTEAFF
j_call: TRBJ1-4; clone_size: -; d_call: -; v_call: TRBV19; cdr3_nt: TGTGCCAGCCAAACGGGGGCCTCTAATGAAAAACTGTTTTTT; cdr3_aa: CASQTGASNEKLFF
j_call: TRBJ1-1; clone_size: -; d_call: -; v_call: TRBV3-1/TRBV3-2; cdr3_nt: TGTGCCAGCAGCCAAAGCCGACACTGGAATAGTCTCACTGAAGCTTTCTTT; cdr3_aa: CASSQSRHWNSLTEAFF
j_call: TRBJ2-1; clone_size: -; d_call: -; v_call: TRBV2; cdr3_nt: TGTGCCAGCAGTGAAGTGGATGAGCAGTTCTTC; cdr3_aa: CASSEVDEQFF
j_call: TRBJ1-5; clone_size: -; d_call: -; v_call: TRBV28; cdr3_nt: TGTGCCAGCAGTTTGAATCGGGGGCAGCCCCAGCATTTT; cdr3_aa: CASSLNRGQPQHF
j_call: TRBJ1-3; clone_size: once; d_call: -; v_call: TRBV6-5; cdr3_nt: TGTGCCAGCAGTTTCCACACAGAATCCCCTGGAAACACCATATATTTT; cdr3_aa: CASSFHTESPGNTIYF
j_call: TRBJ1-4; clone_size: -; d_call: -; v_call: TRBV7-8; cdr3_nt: TGTGCCAGCAGCTCCCTGGACCGAAATGAAAAATTTAGACTGTTTTTT; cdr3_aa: CASSSLDRNEKFRLFF
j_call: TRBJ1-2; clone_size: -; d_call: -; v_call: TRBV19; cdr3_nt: TGTGCCAGTAGCCTAAGAAACAATCTTAATACCCCTAACTATGGCTACACCTTC; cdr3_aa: CASSLRNNLNTPNYGYTF
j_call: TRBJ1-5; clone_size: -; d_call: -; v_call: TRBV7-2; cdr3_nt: TGTGCCAGCAGTCCTTTCGGTACTCAGCCCCAGCATTTT; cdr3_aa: CASSPFGTQPQHF
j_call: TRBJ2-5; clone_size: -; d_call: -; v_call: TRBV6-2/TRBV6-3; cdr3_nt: TGTGCCAGCCTTTACTATACCGCGGGCCAAGAGACCCAGTACTTC; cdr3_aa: CASLYYTAGQETQYF
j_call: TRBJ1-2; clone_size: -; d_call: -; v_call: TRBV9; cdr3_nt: TGTGCCAGCAGCGTAGAAGGTCGGCAAGACGGCTACACCTTC; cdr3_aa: CASSVEGRQDGYTF
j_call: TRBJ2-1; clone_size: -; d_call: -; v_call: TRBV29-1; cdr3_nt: TGCAGCGTTGGACGGATCGTAAGATACAATGAGCAGTTCTTC; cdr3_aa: CSVGRIVRYNEQFF
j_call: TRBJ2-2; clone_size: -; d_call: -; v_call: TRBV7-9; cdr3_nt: TGTGCCAGCAGCTCTACAGGGAACACCGGGGAGCTGTTTTTT; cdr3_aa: CASSSTGNTGELFF
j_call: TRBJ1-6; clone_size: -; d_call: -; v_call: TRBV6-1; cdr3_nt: TGTGCCAGCAGTGAAGCGTTAAACAGGGTGGACTCACCCCTCCACTTT; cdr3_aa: CASSEALNRVDSPLHF
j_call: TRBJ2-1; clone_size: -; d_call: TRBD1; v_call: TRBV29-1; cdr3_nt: TGCAGCGTTGTGGACAGGGCTATGAATGAGCAGTTCTTC; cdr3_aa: CSVVDRAMNEQFF
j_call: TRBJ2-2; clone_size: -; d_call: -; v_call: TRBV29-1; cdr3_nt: TGCAGCGTTGAAGCGGGGGCTAACGGGGAGCTGTTTTTT; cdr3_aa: CSVEAGANGELFF
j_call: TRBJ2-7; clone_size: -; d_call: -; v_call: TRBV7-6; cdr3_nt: TGTGCCAGCAGCTTAGGGCAATTCGACGAGCAGTACTTC; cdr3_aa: CASSLGQFDEQYF
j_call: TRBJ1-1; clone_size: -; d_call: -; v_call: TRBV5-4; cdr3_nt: TGTGCCAGCAGCGGCCAACGGGGGCAGGGGAACACTGAAGCTTTCTTT; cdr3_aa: CASSGQRGQGNTEAFF
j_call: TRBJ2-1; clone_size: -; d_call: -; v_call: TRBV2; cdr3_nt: TGTGCCAGCAGTGAAGACGCCACCTACAATGAGCAGTTCTTC; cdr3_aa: CASSEDATYNEQFF
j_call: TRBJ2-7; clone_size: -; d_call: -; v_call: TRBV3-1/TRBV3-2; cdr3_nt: TGTGCCAGCAGCCAAGTGGTACTAGCCCACGAGCAGTACTTC; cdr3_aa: CASSQVVLAHEQYF
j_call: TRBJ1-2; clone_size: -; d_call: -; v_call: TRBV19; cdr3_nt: TGTGCCAGTAGTAGTATAGGGGGACCTAACTATGGCTACACCTTC; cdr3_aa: CASSSIGGPNYGYTF
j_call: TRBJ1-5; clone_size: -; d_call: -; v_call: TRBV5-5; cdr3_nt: TGTGCCAGCAGCTCGATAGGAGGAAAGAATCAGCCCCAGCATTTT; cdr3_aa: CASSSIGGKNQPQHF
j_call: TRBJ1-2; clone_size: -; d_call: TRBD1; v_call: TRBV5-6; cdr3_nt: TGTGCCAGCACTCGGGGGACAGGGGACGGCTACACCTTC; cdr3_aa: CASTRGTGDGYTF
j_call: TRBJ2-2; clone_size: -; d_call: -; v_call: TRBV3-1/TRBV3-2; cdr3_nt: TGTGCCAGCAGCCGGGGGACCGGGGAGCTGTTTTTT; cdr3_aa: CASSRGTGELFF
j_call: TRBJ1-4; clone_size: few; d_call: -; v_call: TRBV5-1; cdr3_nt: TGCGCCAGCCGCCCGGGGACTAATGAAAAACTGTTTTTT; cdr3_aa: CASRPGTNEKLFF
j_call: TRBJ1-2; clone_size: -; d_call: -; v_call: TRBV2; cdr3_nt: TGTGCCGCCCAGAGGAGGGATGGCTACACCTTC; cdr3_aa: CAAQRRDGYTF
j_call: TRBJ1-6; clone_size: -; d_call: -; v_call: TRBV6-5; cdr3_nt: TGTGCCAGCAGTTACAACGGGGGAACGCATTCACCCCTCCACTTT; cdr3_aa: CASSYNGGTHSPLHF
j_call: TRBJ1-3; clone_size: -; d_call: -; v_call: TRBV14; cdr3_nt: TGTGCCAGCAGTCCCCAGGGGATATCTGGAAACACCATATATTTT; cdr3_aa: CASSPQGISGNTIYF
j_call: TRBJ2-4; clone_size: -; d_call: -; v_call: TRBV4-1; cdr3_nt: TGCGCCAGCAGCCAAGTCGGATTTCTAGCCAAAAACATTCAGTACTTC; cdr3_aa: CASSQVGFLAKNIQYF
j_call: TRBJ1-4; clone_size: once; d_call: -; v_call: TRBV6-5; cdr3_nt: TGTGCCAGCGGTTCCGGGGGGTTTAATGAAAAACTGTTTTTT; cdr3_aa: CASGSGGFNEKLFF
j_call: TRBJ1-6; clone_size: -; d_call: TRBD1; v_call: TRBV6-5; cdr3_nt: TGTGCCAGCAGTTCTGGACAGGGAAGATCACCCCTCCACTTT; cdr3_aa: CASSSGQGRSPLHF
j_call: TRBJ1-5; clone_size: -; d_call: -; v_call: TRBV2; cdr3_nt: TGTGCCAGCAGGGCCCAGCGTGATCAGCCCCAGCATTTT; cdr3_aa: CASRAQRDQPQHF
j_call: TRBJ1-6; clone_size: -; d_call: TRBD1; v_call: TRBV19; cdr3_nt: TGTGCCAGTAGTATTTTGGGGACAGGGCCCTCACCCCTCCACTTT; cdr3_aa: CASSILGTGPSPLHF
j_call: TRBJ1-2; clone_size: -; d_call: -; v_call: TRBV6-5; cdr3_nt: TGTGCCAGCAGGAGGGGGTACTATGGCTACACCTTC; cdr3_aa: CASRRGYYGYTF
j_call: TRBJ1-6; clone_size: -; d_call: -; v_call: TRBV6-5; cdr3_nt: TGTGCCAGCAGTTACTCGCGAGGGTCCACTAATTCACCCCTCCACTTT; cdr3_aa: CASSYSRGSTNSPLHF
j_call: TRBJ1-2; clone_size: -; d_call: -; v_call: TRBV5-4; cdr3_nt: TGTGCCAGCAGCTTGAATAGGATTGGCTACACCTTC; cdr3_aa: CASSLNRIGYTF
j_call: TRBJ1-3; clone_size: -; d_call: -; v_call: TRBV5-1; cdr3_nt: TGCGCCAGCAGCTTGACAGGGTCTGGAAACACCATATATTTT; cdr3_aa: CASSLTGSGNTIYF
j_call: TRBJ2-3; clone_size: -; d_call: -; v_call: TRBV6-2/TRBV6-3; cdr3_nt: TGTGCCAGCAGTTACAAGGGAACAGATACGCAGTATTTT; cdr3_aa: CASSYKGTDTQYF
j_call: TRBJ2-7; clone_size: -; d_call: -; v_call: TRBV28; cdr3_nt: TGTGCCAGCAGCCAGACAGACTACCGCTCCTACGAGCAGTACTTC; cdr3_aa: CASSQTDYRSYEQYF
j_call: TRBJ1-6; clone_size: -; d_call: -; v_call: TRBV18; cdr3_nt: TGTGCCAGCTCTCCCCGGATCCCGAGCTCCTATAATTCACCCCTCCACTTT; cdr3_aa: CASSPRIPSSYNSPLHF
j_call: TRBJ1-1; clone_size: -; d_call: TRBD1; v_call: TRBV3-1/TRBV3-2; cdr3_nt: TGTGCCAGCAGCCCCTTGGACAGGTTGAGCACTGAAGCTTTCTTT; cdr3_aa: CASSPLDRLSTEAFF
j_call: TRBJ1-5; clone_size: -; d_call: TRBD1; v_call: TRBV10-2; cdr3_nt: TGCGCCAGCGCCGGACAGGGCATGGGGATGCAGCCCCAGCATTTT; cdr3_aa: CASAGQGMGMQPQHF
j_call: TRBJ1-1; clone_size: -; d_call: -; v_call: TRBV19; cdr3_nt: TGTGCCAGTAGAAGGAAAGGGGAGGGGACTGAAGCTTTCTTT; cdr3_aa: CASRRKGEGTEAFF
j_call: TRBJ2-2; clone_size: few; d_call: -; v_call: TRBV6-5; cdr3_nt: TGTGCCAGCAGCACAGGGTTCGGTAGCACCGGGGAGCTGTTTTTT; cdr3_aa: CASSTGFGSTGELFF
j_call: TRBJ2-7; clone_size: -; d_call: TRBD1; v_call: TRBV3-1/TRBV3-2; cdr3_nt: TGTGCCAGCAGCCTCGGCCCAGGGGGCTCCTACGAGCAGTACTTC; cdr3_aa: CASSLGPGGSYEQYF